The present T cell receptor (beta chain) was sequenced within a study of tumor-infiltrating lymphocytes in localized non-small cell lung cancer. As regards this clone: Its antigen is as yet unknown.

TCRdb's table, derived via immunoSEQ multiplex PCR, lists solely in-frame clones and lacks some. The repertoire holds approximately 24,000 clones, 60% to 75% seen once, with less than 6.5% in the top ten. Study results and limitations: Compared with uninvolved lung, tumors showed higher T cell infiltration by TCRbeta sequencing.

Sequencing was carried out using lung tumor tissue. The TCR sequence derives from a human donor with non-small cell lung cancer.

As DNA, the CDR3 is TGTGCCAGCAGTTTACCCCATAACGGGAGAACTTACAATGAGCAGTTCTTC. Its protein product is CASSLPHNGRTYNEQFF. This rearrangement joins TRBV28 to TRBJ2-1; tentatively, D is TRBD2 (6 bases). Trimming cost V 2 bases and J 4 bases, with 18 bases left between them. This CDR3 has 17 residues. CDR1 is MDHEN, CDR2 SYDVKM, per germline.